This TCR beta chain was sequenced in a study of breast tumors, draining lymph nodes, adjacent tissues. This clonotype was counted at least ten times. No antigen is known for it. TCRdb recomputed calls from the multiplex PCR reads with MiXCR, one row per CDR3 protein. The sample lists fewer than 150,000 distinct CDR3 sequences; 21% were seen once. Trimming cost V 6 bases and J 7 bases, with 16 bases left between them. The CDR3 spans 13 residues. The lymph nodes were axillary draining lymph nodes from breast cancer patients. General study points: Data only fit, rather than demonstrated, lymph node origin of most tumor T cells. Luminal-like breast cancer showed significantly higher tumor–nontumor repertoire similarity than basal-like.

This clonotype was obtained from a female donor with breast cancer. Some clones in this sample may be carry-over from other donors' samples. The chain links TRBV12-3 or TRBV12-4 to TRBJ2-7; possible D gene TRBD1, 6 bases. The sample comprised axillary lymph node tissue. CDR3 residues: CASRTGNLLEQYF. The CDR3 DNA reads TGTGCCAGCAGAACAGGGAATCTGCTTGAGCAGTACTTC.